This T cell receptor beta chain originates from a study of CD8 T cells in ankylosing spondylitis. The CDR3 has 14 amino acids. Germline V gene lookup returns CDR1 DFQATT and CDR2 SNEGSKA (reference sequence). The ends were cut back, 3 bases at V and 1 base at J, with 11 bases in the middle. Each CDR3 protein gets one entry after TCRdb re-called the 5' RACE reads with MiXCR. The sample yields 200,000 to 300,000 distinct CDR3 sequences, 7% to 10% seen once. This clonotype was detected a few times. The receptor's source is a female donor with ankylosing spondylitis or in good health (not recorded which). The J gene is TRBJ2-3, the V gene TRBV20-1; D may correspond to TRBD1 or TRBD2 (6 bases each). Input material: blood, either unsorted or a sorted T cell fraction (not recorded which). The CDR3 region is CSASRGLGTDTQYF. Written as DNA, the CDR3 is TGCAGTGCTAGTCGGGGGCTTGGCACAGATACGCAGTATTTT.